The rows below give T cell receptor beta chains drawn from one sample of a study of immune evolution from preneoplasia to lung adenocarcinoma. Measured with immunoSEQ multiplex PCR; TCRdb has only the in-frame clones, and not every one. This table has 6,500 to 10,000 clones, 81% appearing once. Input material: FFPE invasive lung adenocarcinoma tissue. The receptor set was obtained from a person aged 45 to 59 with lung adenocarcinoma. Both conserved end residues are part of each CDR3. A D gene is named only where the DNA matches it firmly. Clone size is shown for a subset of rows, as once, few, many or a class of expanded clone.

>-|TRBJ1-3|TRBV29-1|-
CSVDWQGSGNTIYF
TGCAGCGTTGATTGGCAGGGCTCTGGAAACACCATATATTTT
>TRBD2|TRBJ2-2|TRBV5-1|-
CASSAERGGYTGELFF
TGCGCCAGCAGCGCTGAGCGGGGGGGGTACACCGGGGAGCTGTTTTTT
>-|TRBJ1-2|TRBV28|-
CASSLAGRGTFNYGYTF
TGTGCCAGCAGCCTGGCCGGGAGAGGAACCTTTAACTATGGCTACACCTTC
>TRBD1|TRBJ1-2|TRBV4-2|-
CASSQEGQQGHYGYTF
TGTGCCAGCAGCCAAGAGGGGCAACAGGGGCACTATGGCTACACCTTC
>-|TRBJ1-2|TRBV6-6|-
CASKRGRDSDFYGYTF
TGTGCCAGCAAGAGGGGCCGGGACTCCGACTTCTATGGCTACACCTTC
>-|TRBJ2-5|TRBV2|-
CASSREAQETQYF
TGTGCCAGCTCGCGAGAAGCCCAAGAGACCCAGTACTTC
>-|TRBJ2-3|TRBV5-1|-
CASSLGLGAEDTQYF
TGCGCCAGCAGCTTGGGACTAGGAGCGGAAGATACGCAGTATTTT
>TRBD1|TRBJ2-7|TRBV10-3|-
CAISAIGTGSFDEQYF
TGTGCCATCAGTGCTATAGGGACAGGGTCATTCGACGAGCAGTACTTC
>-|TRBJ1-5|TRBV5-5|-
CASSLEGGGQPQHF
TGTGCCAGCAGCTTGGAGGGGGGGGGTCAGCCCCAGCATTTT
>-|TRBJ1-5|TRBV6-6|-
CASSGVNQPQHF
TGTGCCAGCAGTGGAGTCAATCAGCCCCAGCATTTT
>TRBD2|TRBJ2-1|TRBV27|-
CAAGGGDSYNEQFF
TGTGCCGCCGGGGGAGGGGACTCATACAATGAGCAGTTCTTC
>TRBD1|TRBJ2-7|TRBV7-9|-
CASSLGQEPLLEQYF
TGTGCCAGCAGCCTCGGACAGGAACCGCTTCTGGAGCAGTACTTC
>TRBD1|TRBJ1-5|TRBV9|-
CASSVDAGGEGPQHF
TGTGCCAGCAGCGTAGATGCAGGGGGCGAGGGGCCCCAGCATTTT
>TRBD1|TRBJ2-7|TRBV10-3|-
CAITPGQIPYEQYF
TGTGCCATCACACCGGGACAGATACCCTACGAGCAGTACTTC
>-|TRBJ2-5|TRBV7-6|-
CASSFMKGETQYF
TGTGCCAGCAGCTTCATGAAGGGAGAGACCCAGTACTTC
>-|TRBJ1-1|TRBV2|few
CAIPDRRGTSFTEAFF
TGTGCCATCCCCGATAGGCGAGGGACGAGTTTCACTGAAGCTTTCTTT
>-|TRBJ2-7|TRBV29-1|-
CSVEDPGSPGRPYYEQYF
TGCAGCGTTGAAGACCCGGGGTCTCCAGGGCGACCTTACTACGAGCAGTACTTC
>-|TRBJ1-1|TRBV28|-
CASSSRVNTEAFF
TGTGCCAGCAGTTCTAGGGTTAACACTGAAGCTTTCTTT
>-|TRBJ2-3|TRBV5-1|-
CATAFADGSTDTQYF
TGCGCCACCGCATTCGCCGATGGAAGCACAGATACGCAGTATTTT
>-|TRBJ2-2|TRBV11-2|-
CASRSFGWGENTGELFF
TGTGCCAGCAGATCATTCGGGTGGGGGGAGAACACCGGGGAGCTGTTTTTT
>-|TRBJ1-4|TRBV6-5|-
CASSQGARGELFF
TGTGCCAGCAGCCAAGGGGCCCGGGGGGAACTGTTTTTT
>-|TRBJ1-6|TRBV28|once
CASSLDRINSPLHF
TGTGCCAGCAGTTTAGACAGAATCAATTCACCCCTCCACTTT